This T cell receptor (beta chain) comes out of a study of vaccination and CD4 T cells after COVID-19. Study in general: The interval from dose two to post-vaccine sampling had a median of about 66 days, and it ranged from 14 to 241.

Oncomine TCR Beta short-read sequencing was applied to DNA from cultured CD4+ T cells. A single record per CDR3 protein comes from TCRdb applying MiXCR to the PCR reads. Of about 7,600 distinct CDR3 sequences detected, about 42% appear once; the ten largest clones hold approximately 19%. With respect to this clonotype: Its antigen is undetermined.

Treatment specified: roughly 11-day PBMC culture with coronavirus spike peptide pools or control peptides (ViraFEST assay). CD4+ T cells that came from the unexposed donor were collected before the COVID-19 pandemic (2011-2018). V shed 3 bases and J 4 bases; nucleotides not matched to a gene: 5. The CDR3 covers 13 residues. Per germline, CDR1 DFQATT and CDR2 SNEGSKA (reference sequence). This chain uses TRBV20-1 with TRBJ2-7; 8 positions match TRBD2. The receptor's source is a human donor in good health. Sequencing was performed on CD4+ T cells from blood, cultured in vitro. The CDR3 protein is CSASRAGGYEQYF. The CDR3 DNA follows: TGCAGTGCTAGTCGGGCGGGAGGTTACGAGCAGTACTTC.